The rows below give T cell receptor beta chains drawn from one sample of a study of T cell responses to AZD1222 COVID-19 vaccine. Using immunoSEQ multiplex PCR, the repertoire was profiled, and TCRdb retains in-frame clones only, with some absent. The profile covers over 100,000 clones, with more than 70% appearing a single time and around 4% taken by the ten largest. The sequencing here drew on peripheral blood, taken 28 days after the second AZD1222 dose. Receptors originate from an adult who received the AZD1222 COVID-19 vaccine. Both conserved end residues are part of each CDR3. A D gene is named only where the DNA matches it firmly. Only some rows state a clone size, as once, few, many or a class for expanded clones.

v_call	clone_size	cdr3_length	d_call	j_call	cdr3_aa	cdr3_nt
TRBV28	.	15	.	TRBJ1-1	CASTIVGTQNTEAFF	TGTGCCAGCACTATTGTTGGGACACAGAACACTGAAGCTTTCTTT
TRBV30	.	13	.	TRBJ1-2	CAWSAKEHYGYTF	TGTGCCTGGAGTGCCAAAGAACACTATGGCTACACCTTC
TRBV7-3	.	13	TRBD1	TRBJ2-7	CASRPGQGNEQYF	TGTGCCAGCAGACCGGGACAGGGAAACGAGCAGTACTTC
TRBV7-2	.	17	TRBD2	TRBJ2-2	CASSFTGTSGLTGELFF	TGTGCCAGCAGCTTTACCGGGACTAGCGGACTCACCGGGGAGCTGTTTTTT
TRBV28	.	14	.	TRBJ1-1	CATHRPQAYTEAFF	TGTGCCACCCATAGACCACAGGCCTACACTGAAGCTTTCTTT
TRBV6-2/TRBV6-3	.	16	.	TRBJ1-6	CASSYSNPQLSGVLHF	TGTGCCAGCAGTTACTCGAATCCCCAGCTCAGCGGGGTCCTCCACTTT
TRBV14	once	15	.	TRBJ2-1	CASSQVGLAFNEQFF	TGTGCCAGCAGCCAAGTCGGGCTAGCATTCAATGAGCAGTTCTTC
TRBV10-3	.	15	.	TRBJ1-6	CAISPGQRYNSPLHF	TGTGCCATCAGCCCCGGACAGCGCTATAATTCACCCCTCCACTTT
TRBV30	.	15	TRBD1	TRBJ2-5	CAWSTKQGARETQYF	TGTGCCTGGAGTACGAAACAGGGGGCGAGGGAGACCCAGTACTTC
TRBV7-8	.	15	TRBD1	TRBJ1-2	CASSFGTGGGYGYTF	TGTGCCAGCAGCTTTGGAACAGGGGGAGGCTATGGCTACACCTTC
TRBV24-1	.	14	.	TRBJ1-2	CATSDSGTNYGYTF	TGTGCCACCAGTGATTCCGGGACTAACTATGGCTACACCTTC
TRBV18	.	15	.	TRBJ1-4	CASSQSDSTNEKLFF	TGTGCCAGCTCACAATCAGACTCGACTAATGAAAAACTGTTTTTT
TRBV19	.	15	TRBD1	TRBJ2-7	CASSSTGTGSYEQYF	TGTGCCAGTAGTAGTACCGGGACAGGGTCCTACGAGCAGTACTTC
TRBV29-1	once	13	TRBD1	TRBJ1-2	CSAWTGTNYGYTF	TGCAGCGCATGGACAGGCACTAACTATGGCTACACCTTC
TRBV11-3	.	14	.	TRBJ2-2	CASSLGGNTGELFF	TGTGCCAGCAGCTTAGGAGGAAACACCGGGGAGCTGTTTTTT
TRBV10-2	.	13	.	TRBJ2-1	CASSPRSPNEQFF	TGCGCCAGCAGTCCTAGGTCGCCCAATGAGCAGTTCTTC
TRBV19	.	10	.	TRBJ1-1	CASRGPEAFF	TGTGCCAGTAGAGGGCCTGAAGCTTTCTTT
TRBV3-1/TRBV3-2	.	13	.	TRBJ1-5	CASSPTANQPQHF	TGTGCCAGCAGCCCCACCGCCAATCAGCCCCAGCATTTT
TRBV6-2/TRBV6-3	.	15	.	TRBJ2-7	CASSYPQGFSYEQYF	TGTGCCAGCAGTTACCCACAGGGATTCTCCTACGAGCAGTACTTC
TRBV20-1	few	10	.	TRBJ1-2	CSATGLGYTF	TGCAGTGCTACAGGGTTGGGCTACACCTTC
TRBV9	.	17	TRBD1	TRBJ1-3	CASSVAGQGWTGNTIYF	TGTGCCAGCAGCGTAGCGGGACAGGGGTGGACTGGAAACACCATATATTTT
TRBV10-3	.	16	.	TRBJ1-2	CAIAGPRDEINYGYTF	TGTGCCATCGCCGGACCACGGGATGAAATTAACTATGGCTACACCTTC
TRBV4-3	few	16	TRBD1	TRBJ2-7	CASSQVGTGKSNEQYF	TGCGCCAGCAGCCAAGTCGGGACAGGGAAATCCAACGAGCAGTACTTC
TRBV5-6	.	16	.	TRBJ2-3	CASSLGLLSYTDTQYF	TGTGCCAGCAGCTTGGGTCTACTTAGCTACACAGATACGCAGTATTTT
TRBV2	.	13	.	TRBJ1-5	CASRVGLGLPQHF	TGTGCCAGCAGGGTAGGCTTGGGTTTGCCCCAGCATTTT
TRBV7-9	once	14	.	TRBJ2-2	CASSARVHTGELFF	TGTGCCAGCAGCGCTCGGGTGCACACCGGGGAGCTGTTTTTT
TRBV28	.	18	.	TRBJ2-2	CASSLSLTGRASTGELFF	TGTGCCAGCAGTTTATCCCTCACAGGGAGGGCTAGCACCGGGGAGCTGTTTTTT
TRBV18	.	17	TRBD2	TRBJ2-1	CASSPRIAGGPGNEQFF	TGTGCCAGCTCACCAAGGATAGCGGGGGGGCCGGGCAATGAGCAGTTCTTC
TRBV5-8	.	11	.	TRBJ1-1	CASSLVGKAFF	TGTGCCAGCAGCTTGGTGGGGAAAGCTTTCTTT
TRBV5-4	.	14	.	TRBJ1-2	CASSLGSGKYGYTF	TGTGCCAGCAGCTTGGGATCGGGAAAATATGGCTACACCTTC
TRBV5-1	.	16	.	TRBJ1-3	CASSLGQGLAGNTIYF	TGCGCCAGCAGCTTGGGTCAGGGCTTGGCTGGAAACACCATATATTTT
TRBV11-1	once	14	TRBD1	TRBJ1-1	CASSEGQGAGEAFF	TGTGCCAGCAGCGAGGGACAGGGGGCCGGTGAAGCTTTCTTT
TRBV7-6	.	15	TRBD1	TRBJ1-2	CASSTRRGTGSGYTF	TGTGCCAGCAGCACCCGCCGAGGGACAGGGTCTGGCTACACCTTC
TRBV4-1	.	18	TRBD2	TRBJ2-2	CASSQGIAGALSTGELFF	TGCGCCAGCAGCCAAGGTATAGCGGGAGCGTTATCGACCGGGGAGCTGTTTTTT
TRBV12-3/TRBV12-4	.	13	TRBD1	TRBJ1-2	CASSYRQGNGYTF	TGTGCCAGCAGCTACCGACAGGGCAATGGCTACACCTTC
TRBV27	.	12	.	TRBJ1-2	CASSGVGYGYTF	TGTGCCAGTTCCGGCGTGGGCTATGGCTACACCTTC
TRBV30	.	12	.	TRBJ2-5	CAWSIDEGTQYF	TGTGCCTGGAGTATCGACGAGGGGACCCAGTACTTC
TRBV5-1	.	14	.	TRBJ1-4	CASSSGGIGEKLFF	TGCGCCAGCAGCTCGGGGGGGATTGGAGAAAAACTGTTTTTT
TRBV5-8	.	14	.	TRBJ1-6	CASKGLSYNSPLHF	TGTGCCAGCAAAGGGCTCTCCTATAATTCACCCCTCCACTTT